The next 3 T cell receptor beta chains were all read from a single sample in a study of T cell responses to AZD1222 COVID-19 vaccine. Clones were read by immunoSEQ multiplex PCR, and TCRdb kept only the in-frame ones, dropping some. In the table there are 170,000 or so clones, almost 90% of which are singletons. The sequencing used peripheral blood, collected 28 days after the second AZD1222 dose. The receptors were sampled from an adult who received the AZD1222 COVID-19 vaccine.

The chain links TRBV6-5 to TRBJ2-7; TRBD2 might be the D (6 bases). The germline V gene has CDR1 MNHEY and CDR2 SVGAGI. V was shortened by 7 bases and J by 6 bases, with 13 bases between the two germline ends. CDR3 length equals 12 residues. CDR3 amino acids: CASIGGRGEQYF. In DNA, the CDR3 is TGTGCCAGCATCGGAGGGAGAGGCGAGCAGTACTTC.

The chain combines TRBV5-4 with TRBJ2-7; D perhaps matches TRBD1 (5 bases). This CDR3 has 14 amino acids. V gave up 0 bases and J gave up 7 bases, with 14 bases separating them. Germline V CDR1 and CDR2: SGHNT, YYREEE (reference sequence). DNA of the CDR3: TGTGCCAGCAGCTTGGGGGGCAGACCCGAGGAGCAGTACTTC. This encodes CASSLGGRPEEQYF.

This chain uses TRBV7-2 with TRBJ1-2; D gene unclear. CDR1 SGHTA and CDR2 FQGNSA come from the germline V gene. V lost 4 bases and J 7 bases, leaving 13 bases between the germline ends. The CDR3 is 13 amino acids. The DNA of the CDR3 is TGTGCCAGCAGCTCGGCTAGAAGTGGTGGCTACACCTTC. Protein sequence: CASSSARSGGYTF.